This T cell receptor (beta chain) was profiled in a study of T cell repertoires in ileal Crohn's disease. At the level of the study: Postoperative therapy was given to about half: around eleven thiopurines, roughly 18 anti-TNF agents. From the surgical specimen's inflamed ileum, biopsies were taken as M0. Study conclusions and caveats: All patients with clonality above 26.8% had endoscopic recurrence. Active smokers at surgery had more clonal expansions than non-smokers.

This CDR3 comprises 17 residues. V gave up 0 bases and J gave up 3 bases, with 17 bases separating them. Germline V gene lookup returns CDR1 MGHRA and CDR2 YSYEKL. As regards this clone: Its antigen is undetermined.

Time point meaning: inflamed ileum from the surgical specimen. TCRdb's table, derived via immunoSEQ multiplex PCR, lists solely in-frame clones and lacks some. Of around 15,000 clones listed, 80% to 95% are singletons. This chain joins TRBV4-1 and TRBJ1-2, with D possibly TRBD1 on 6 matching bases. The sample comprised ileal tissue. This sequence originates from an adult with Crohn's disease. CDR3 nucleotides: TGCGCCAGCAGCCAAGATAACCGGGGCAGGGGTGACTATGGCTACACCTTC. Residues: CASSQDNRGRGDYGYTF.